This T cell receptor beta chain was found in a study of Ad26.COV2.S vaccination and SARS-CoV-2 variants. Overall study context: Sample donor was a member of the COV1001 Ad26.COV2.S trial arm.

Here immunoSEQ multiplex PCR was the method, and the copy in TCRdb shows in-frame clones only, minus some. The table shows about 390,000 clones, with about nine tenths occurring only once. Comments on this clone: Its cognate antigen is unknown.

Study-level findings and limits: Placebo recipients and vaccine recipients were similar in non-spike TCR breadth.

The CDR3 is 13 amino acids. Germline lookup yields CDR1 MNHNY and CDR2 SVGAGI (reference sequence). Trimming took off 6 bases at V and 5 bases at J, with 10 bases between the two ends. This sample's treatment: roughly 18 received Ad26.COV2.S at low or high dose, single or two shots; roughly five received placebo; per-sample allocation not given. After the first vaccine or placebo injection, samples were drawn on day 63. It was an adult aged 18-55 years in Boston who was the donor. This clonotype originated in a person aged 18-65 years who received the Ad26.COV2.S COVID-19 vaccine or a placebo. V usage is TRBV6-6 and J usage is TRBJ1-4; D gene uncertain. Sample: peripheral blood, taken in a trial of Ad26.COV2.S vaccine versus placebo. The CDR3 DNA reads as TGTGCCAGCAGACCCAGGCAAAATGAAAAACTGTTTTTT. Protein sequence: CASRPRQNEKLFF.